This TCR beta chain was sequenced for a study of cytomegalovirus exposure and HLA in healthy donors. With 60 Vbeta and 13 Jbeta primers, the PCR was carried out. Clones were sequenced by immunoSEQ multiplex PCR, and TCRdb holds only the in-frame ones, with some missing. The data hold 85,000 to 100,000 clones, with around 86% observed a single time. The sample comprised PBMCs. This sequence was found in a man under 40 in good health and CMV-seropositive.

CDR3 coding DNA: TGTGCCAGCAGCACGAACCCCCACAGGATGAACACTGAAGCTTTCTTT. Translated, it gives CASSTNPHRMNTEAFF. The chain recombines TRBV4-2 with TRBJ1-1; D is possibly TRBD1 (5 bases). Trimming took 5 bases from V and 0 from J, leaving 16 bases between them. Germline-derived CDR1 and CDR2 are LGHNA and YNFKEQ. The CDR3 length is 16 residues.